This entry lists 31 T cell receptor beta chains sequenced from one sample in a study of T cells after yellow fever vaccination. TCRdb itself ran the 5' RACE reads through MiXCR, one entry per CDR3 protein. The sample consists of a few hundred thousand distinct CDR3 sequences, approximately 4.5% of them appearing once. The sequences come from PBMCs, collected 15 days after the yellow fever booster vaccination. Receptors originate from a man in his late teens or twenties who received the YFV17D yellow fever vaccine.

In this sample, this clonotype turned up a few times. The chain is built from TRBV9 and TRBJ1-1; 8 nucleotides line up with TRBD1. Germline V CDR1 and CDR2: SGDLS, YYNGEE. This CDR3 comprises 15 residues. With 0 bases clipped from V and 6 bases from J, the junction kept 7 bases outside the gene matches. CDR3 protein: CASSVVQGADSEAFF. CDR3 coding DNA: TGTGCCAGCAGCGTAGTTCAGGGGGCCGACTCTGAAGCTTTCTTT.

This clonotype occurred many times. The V and J genes are TRBV5-5 and TRBJ1-2; D might be TRBD1 (5 bases). There are 15 residues in the CDR3. Between the trimmed V and J ends, which lost 0 bases and 4 bases, there was a span of 13 bases. Per germline, CDR1 SGHKS and CDR2 YYEKEE (reference sequence). The DNA of the CDR3 is TGTGCCAGCAGCTTGGATGCAGGGCCCCTCTATGGCTACACCTTC. This encodes CASSLDAGPLYGYTF.

This clonotype has more than one count but fewer than ten. This chain uses TRBV3-1 with TRBJ1-2; D not certain. Trimming removed 0 bases at V and 4 bases at J, with 12 bases between. This CDR3 comprises 15 residues. Germline V gene sequence: CDR1 LGHDT, CDR2 YNNKEL (reference sequence). The CDR3 loop reads CASSQDRGRSYGYTF. CDR3 DNA: TGTGCCAGCAGCCAAGATCGCGGCAGATCCTATGGCTACACCTTC.

This clonotype was recorded at least ten times. The rearrangement joins TRBV4-1 to TRBJ1-5, with unresolved D. The CDR3 length is 16 residues. The V gene lost 4 bases and the J gene lost 4 bases, with 17 bases spanning the gap. CDR1 and CDR2 (germline): MGHRA, YSYEKL. The CDR3 spells CASSLSMHLTNQPQHF. The CDR3 nucleotides are TGCGCCAGCAGCCTAAGCATGCACCTAACGAATCAGCCCCAGCATTTT.

A few counts support this clonotype. The chain links TRBV7-3 to TRBJ2-1, with 11 bases identical to TRBD2. Germline lookup yields CDR1 SGHTA and CDR2 FQGTGA. The CDR3 covers 15 residues. V trimming: 3 bases; J trimming: 4 bases; junction bases outside the gene matches: 2. CDR3 sequence: CASSFGLAGYNEQFF. CDR3 nucleotides: TGTGCCAGCAGCTTTGGACTAGCGGGTTACAATGAGCAGTTCTTC. The whole variable domain, filled in from reference TRBV7-3 and TRBJ2-1, reads GAGVSQTPSNKVTEKGKYVELRCDPISGHTALYWYRQSLGQGPEFLIYFQGTGAADDSGLPNDRFFAVRPEGSVSTLKIQRTERGDSAVYLCASSFGLAGYNEQFFGPGTRLTVL.

In its sample, this clonotype was seen a few times. V usage is TRBV12-3 or TRBV12-4 and J usage is TRBJ1-2; D call uncertain. The CDR3 consists of 14 residues. V was pared by 7 bases and J by 0 bases, with 12 bases between. The CDR3 DNA reads TGTGCCAGCAATGGAGAGTACCCTAACTATGGCTACACCTTC. Protein: CASNGEYPNYGYTF.

This clonotype was observed at least ten times. V and J are TRBV4-1 and TRBJ1-5; possibly TRBD1 for D (6 bases). The V gene's germline CDR1 is MGHRA and CDR2 YSYEKL. V dropped 4 bases and J dropped 5 bases, with 12 bases sitting between them. CDR3 length: 14 residues. The CDR3 loop reads CASSPYRVDQPQHF. The CDR3, as DNA: TGCGCCAGCAGCCCGTACAGGGTCGATCAGCCCCAGCATTTT.

This clonotype occurred many times. The chain has TRBV7-3 and TRBJ2-3, with TRBD2 identical over 9 bases. The CDR3 spans 14 residues. Germline V CDR1 and CDR2: SGHTA, FQGTGA. V lost 5 bases and J lost 1; bases outside the gene matches: 1. CDR3 protein: CASSRLAGTDTQYF. CDR3 DNA: TGTGCCAGCAGCCGACTAGCGGGCACAGATACGCAGTATTTT.

This chain links TRBV7-2 with TRBJ2-3; D unresolved. Germline values: CDR1 SGHTA, CDR2 FQGNSA. The germline V and J ends were trimmed by 1 base and 4 bases, with 9 bases remaining between them. The CDR3 has 14 residues. CDR3 sequence: CASSLGWAPDTQYF. In nucleotides, the CDR3 is TGTGCCAGCAGCTTAGGATGGGCTCCAGATACGCAGTATTTT.

This clonotype was detected only a few times. The rearrangement uses TRBV6-5 and TRBJ2-7; TRBD1 aligns across 8 bases. Per germline, CDR1 MNHEY and CDR2 SVGAGI. The CDR3 length is 16 residues. J gave up 3 bases and V 1 base, and 8 bases lay outside the gene matches. The DNA of the CDR3 is TGTGCCAGCAGTTACTTCCAGGGGGCGAGGTTCTACGAGCAGTACTTC. This gives the protein CASSYFQGARFYEQYF.

This clonotype was picked up many times. The chain couples TRBV27 to TRBJ2-1; perhaps D is TRBD1 or TRBD2 (7 bases each). The CDR3 length is 12 residues. The germline V and J ends were trimmed by 5 bases and 9 bases, with 11 bases remaining between them. The germline V gene has CDR1 MNHEY and CDR2 SMNVEV (reference sequence). In nucleotides, the CDR3 is TGTGCCAGCAGTACAGGGGAGGGTGAGCAGTTCTTC. This sequence encodes CASSTGEGEQFF.

The rearrangement links TRBV6-6 to TRBJ1-2, with D possibly being TRBD1 (5 bases). The V end was cut by 6 bases, the J end by 6 bases, with 14 bases between. Germline values: CDR1 MNHNY, CDR2 SVGAGI (reference sequence). The CDR3 runs to 13 residues. The CDR3, as DNA: TGTGCCAGCAGAAGAGGGGATTCCGATGGCTACACCTTC. Amino acid sequence: CASRRGDSDGYTF.

This clonotype occurred a few times. The chain uses TRBV7-9 and TRBJ1-1; D gene uncertain. CDR1 is SEHNR and CDR2 is FQNEAQ in the germline V gene (reference sequence). V was cut by 3 bases and J by 4 bases, with 12 bases left in between. The CDR3 length is 14 residues. Written as DNA, the CDR3 is TGTGCCAGCAGCTTCTCGGGGTGGGGCACTGAAGCTTTCTTT. Its translation: CASSFSGWGTEAFF. The full variable domain, with the rest looked up from reference TRBV7-9 and TRBJ1-1, is DTGVSQNPRHKITKRGQNVTFRCDPISEHNRLYWYRQTLGQGPEFLTYFQNEAQLEKSRLLSDRFSAERPKGSFSTLEIQRTEQGDSAMYLCASSFSGWGTEAFFGQGTRLTVV.

This clonotype showed up just a few times. The chain couples TRBV11-2 to TRBJ2-5; D may be TRBD2 (6 bases). The CDR3 is made up of 12 amino acids. From germline, CDR1 is SGHAT and CDR2 FQNNGV. The V end was cut by 5 bases, the J end by 8 bases, with 12 bases between. The CDR3 region has the DNA TGTGCCAGCAGCAGTGGGGAGGCCACCCAGTACTTC. It specifies CASSSGEATQYF.

This clonotype turned up a few times. The rearrangement uses TRBV7-2 and TRBJ2-3; D unclear. Per germline, CDR1 SGHTA and CDR2 FQGNSA. V shed 5 bases and J shed 6 bases, with 15 bases lying between them. The CDR3 has 14 residues. CDR3 DNA sequence: TGTGCCAGCAGCCCGGGCCGGATAGACGATACGCAGTATTTT. Its translation is CASSPGRIDDTQYF.

The gene calls are TRBV20-1 and TRBJ2-5; 7 nucleotides agree with TRBD2. CDR3 length: 17 residues. Trimming removed 2 bases from V and 1 base from J; junction bases left unmatched: 13. Germline CDR1 reads DFQATT; CDR2 reads SNEGSKA (reference sequence). Here the CDR3 DNA reads TGCAGTGCTAGATCCCCCCCCGAGCGGGGACTCCAAGAGACCCAGTACTTC. This codes for CSARSPPERGLQETQYF.

This clonotype was seen at least ten times. The chain recombines TRBV7-3 with TRBJ2-1; TRBD1 aligns across 7 bases. In germline, CDR1 is SGHTA, CDR2 FQGTGA. This CDR3 is built from 14 residues. The J segment lost 5 bases and the V segment lost 4 bases, leaving 5 bases of the junction unmatched. This chain's CDR3 is CASSSGGPHNEQFF. CDR3 coding DNA: TGTGCCAGCAGCTCAGGGGGACCCCACAATGAGCAGTTCTTC.

Ten or more counts support this clonotype. V and J are TRBV5-1 and TRBJ2-5; D unclear. CDR3 size: 14 residues. The germline V and J ends were trimmed by 4 bases and 4 bases, with 14 bases remaining between them. In germline, CDR1 is SGHRS, CDR2 YFSETQ. This CDR3 is CASSPRTPRETQYF. The CDR3, as DNA: TGCGCCAGCAGCCCCAGGACCCCCAGAGAGACCCAGTACTTC.

The CDR3 loop reads CASSQGSSEAFF. The CDR3 DNA follows: TGTGCCAGCAGCCAAGGGTCCTCGGAAGCTTTCTTT. The gene calls are TRBV4-2 and TRBJ1-1; D gene uncertain. The CDR3 length is 12 residues. The V gene's germline CDR1 is LGHNA and CDR2 YNFKEQ. V lost 1 base to trimming and J lost 8 bases, with 8 bases between them.

This clonotype was seen repeatedly, ten times or more. This chain joins TRBV4-3 and TRBJ2-7; no definite D call. In germline, CDR1 is LGHNA, CDR2 YSLEER. The CDR3 loop spans 15 amino acids. The ends were cut back, 0 bases at V and 0 bases at J, with 9 bases in the middle. The CDR3, as DNA: TGCGCCAGCAGCCAAGATTCAGGCGGCTCCTACGAGCAGTACTTC. This codes for CASSQDSGGSYEQYF.

The chain joins TRBV7-9 to TRBJ2-1, with D maybe TRBD1 (5 bases). Trimming cost V 5 bases and J 6 bases, with 20 bases left between them. There are 16 residues in the CDR3. Germline CDR1 is SEHNR and CDR2 is FQNEAQ (reference sequence). The CDR3 nucleotides read TGTGCCAGCAGCGCCGGAAGGGGTCGCGGTACCAATGAGCAGTTCTTC. Protein sequence: CASSAGRGRGTNEQFF.

This clonotype was counted ten times or more. This sequence joins TRBV7-2 and TRBJ1-1; D call uncertain. Germline assignment: CDR1 SGHTA and CDR2 FQGNSA. V was cut by 4 bases and J by 7 bases, with 16 bases left in between. This CDR3 comprises 14 residues. The CDR3 nucleotides read TGTGCCAGCAGCTCACCAACCGCCCGTGGTGAAGCTTTCTTT. Translation: CASSSPTARGEAFF.

This clonotype was detected ten times or more. This chain uses TRBV6-6 with TRBJ2-2; 7 bases align to TRBD1. CDR1 is MNHNY and CDR2 is SVGAGI in the germline V gene (reference sequence). With 10 bases clipped from V and 5 bases from J, the junction kept 16 bases outside the gene matches. This CDR3 has 16 amino acids. CDR3 region: CATRILIGRGTGELFF. In DNA form, the CDR3 reads TGTGCCACTAGAATATTGATCGGCAGGGGGACCGGGGAGCTGTTTTTT.

This rearrangement joins TRBV5-1 to TRBJ1-1, with D possibly TRBD1 on 6 matching bases. Trimming cost V 5 bases and J 4 bases, with 15 bases left between them. The germline CDR1 and CDR2 sequences are SGHRS and YFSETQ. The CDR3 is 14 residues long. DNA of the CDR3: TGCGCCAGCAGATTCTCAGACAGGCCCACTGAAGCTTTCTTT. Residues: CASRFSDRPTEAFF.

The J gene is TRBJ1-5, the V gene TRBV5-4; a weak D match, TRBD1 (6 bases). V was pared by 4 bases and J by 9 bases, with 14 bases between. The CDR3 is 13 residues long. Germline V gene lookup returns CDR1 SGHNT and CDR2 YYREEE (reference sequence). CDR3 in amino acids: CASSHQGSGPQHF. CDR3 in DNA: TGTGCCAGCAGCCACCAGGGGTCCGGGCCCCAGCATTTT.

This clonotype was seen a handful of times. The V gene is TRBV7-9, the J gene TRBJ1-1; 11 bases are a match to TRBD1. J lost 9 bases, V lost 3 bases, and 9 bases had no gene match. The CDR3 consists of 15 residues. Looked up from germline, CDR1 is SEHNR and CDR2 is FQNEAQ (reference sequence). CDR3: CASSFQSGTGGQAFF. In nucleotides, the CDR3 is TGTGCCAGCAGCTTTCAATCCGGGACAGGGGGACAAGCTTTCTTT.

This clonotype was observed at least ten times. The gene calls are TRBV5-1 and TRBJ2-3; D could derive from TRBD1 or TRBD2 (6 bases each). V lost 6 bases and J 7 bases, leaving 18 bases between the germline ends. The CDR3 spans 14 residues. Germline V gene sequence: CDR1 SGHRS, CDR2 YFSETQ. The CDR3 is CASTPTGGHNTQYF. CDR3 DNA sequence: TGCGCCAGCACCCCTACCGGGGGCCATAATACGCAGTATTTT.

This chain connects TRBV20-1 to TRBJ1-5; 7 bases agree with TRBD1. The CDR3 runs 15 residues. V shed 2 bases and J 2 bases; nucleotides not matched to a gene: 6. Germline V CDR1 and CDR2: DFQATT, SNEGSKA (reference sequence). CDR3 residues: CSARRRGVGNQPQHF. For the CDR3, the DNA is TGCAGTGCTAGACGCAGGGGGGTTGGCAATCAGCCCCAGCATTTT.

In this sample, this clonotype turned up many times. The genes are TRBV4-3 and TRBJ1-2; D is undetermined. Germline CDR1 is LGHNA and CDR2 is YSLEER. The CDR3 spans 14 residues. The germline V and J ends were trimmed by 1 base and 1 base, with 7 bases remaining between them. The CDR3 reads CASSQARDNYGYTF. The CDR3 DNA sequence: TGCGCCAGCAGCCAAGCTAGGGATAACTATGGCTACACCTTC.

This clonotype was found a few times. This chain links TRBV6-5 with TRBJ2-3, with a weak D call TRBD1 (6 bases). Germline lookup yields CDR1 MNHEY and CDR2 SVGAGI. V dropped 2 bases and J dropped 4 bases, with 10 bases sitting between them. This CDR3 region has 14 residues. In DNA form, the CDR3 reads TGTGCCAGCAGTTACGCCGAGGGGGCAGATACGCAGTATTTT. Amino acids: CASSYAEGADTQYF.

The sample holds many counts of this clonotype. The chain has TRBV10-1 and TRBJ2-3; D may be TRBD2 (6 bases). The V end was cut by 3 bases, the J end by 4 bases, with 14 bases between. Germline-derived CDR1 and CDR2 are WNHNN and SYGVQD (reference sequence). The CDR3 runs to 15 residues. As DNA, the CDR3 is TGCGCCAGCAGTGAAGGAGGGCTCCGCGCAGATACGCAGTATTTT. Amino acids: CASSEGGLRADTQYF.